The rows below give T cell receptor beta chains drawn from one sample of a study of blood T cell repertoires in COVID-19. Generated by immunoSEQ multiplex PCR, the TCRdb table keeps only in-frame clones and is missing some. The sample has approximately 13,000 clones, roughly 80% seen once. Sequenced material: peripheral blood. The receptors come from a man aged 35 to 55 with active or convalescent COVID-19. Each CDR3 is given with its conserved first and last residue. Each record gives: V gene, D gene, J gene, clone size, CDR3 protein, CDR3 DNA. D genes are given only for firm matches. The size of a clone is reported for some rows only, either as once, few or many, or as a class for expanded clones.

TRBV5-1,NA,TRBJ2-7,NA,CASSLQGDEQYF,TGCGCCAGCAGCTTACAGGGCGACGAGCAGTACTTC
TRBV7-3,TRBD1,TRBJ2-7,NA,CASSLDRGNEQYF,TGTGCCAGCAGCTTAGACAGGGGTAACGAGCAGTACTTC
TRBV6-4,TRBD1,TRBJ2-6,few,CASLPGGPPGANVLTF,TGTGCCAGCCTCCCAGGGGGCCCCCCTGGGGCCAACGTCCTGACTTTC
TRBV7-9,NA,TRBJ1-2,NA,CASSLGTDGYTF,TGTGCCAGCAGCTTGGGGACTGATGGCTACACCTTC
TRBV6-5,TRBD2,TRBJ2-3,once,CASSWTSTDTQYF,TGTGCCAGCAGTTGGACTAGTACGGATACGCAGTATTTT
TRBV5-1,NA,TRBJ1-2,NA,CASSLGEATAIGYTF,TGCGCCAGCAGCTTGGGAGAGGCCACGGCGATAGGCTACACCTTC
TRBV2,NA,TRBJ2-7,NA,CASSRRVSITYEQYF,TGTGCCAGCAGCCGCCGGGTCTCTATAACCTACGAGCAGTACTTC
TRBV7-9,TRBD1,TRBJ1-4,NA,CASSTRDRVNEKLFF,TGTGCCAGCAGCACCCGGGACAGGGTTAATGAAAAACTGTTTTTT
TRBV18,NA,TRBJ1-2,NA,CASSPGDPEGGYTF,TGTGCCAGCTCACCCGGGGACCCGGAGGGAGGCTACACCTTC
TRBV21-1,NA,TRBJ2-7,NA,CASSPRGDEQYF,TGTGCCAGCAGCCCCAGGGGCGACGAGCAGTACTTC
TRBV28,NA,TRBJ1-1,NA,CATTGTMNTEAFF,TGTGCCACCACAGGGACCATGAACACTGAAGCTTTCTTT
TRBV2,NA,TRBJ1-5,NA,CASRDRSGGNQPQHF,TGTGCCAGCAGGGACAGAAGTGGAGGCAATCAGCCCCAGCATTTT
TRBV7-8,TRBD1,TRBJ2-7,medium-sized,CASRKDRAASYEQYF,TGTGCCAGCCGAAAGGACAGGGCGGCCTCCTACGAGCAGTACTTC
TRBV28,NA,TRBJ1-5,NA,CASIMEGFSNQPQHF,TGTGCCAGCATCATGGAGGGGTTTAGCAATCAGCCCCAGCATTTT
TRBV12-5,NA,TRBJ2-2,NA,CASGLAEGELFF,TGTGCTAGTGGTCTGGCGGAGGGGGAGCTGTTTTTT
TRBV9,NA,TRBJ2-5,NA,CASSPPTSAPEVETQYF,TGTGCCAGCAGCCCCCCCACTAGTGCTCCAGAGGTTGAGACCCAGTACTTC
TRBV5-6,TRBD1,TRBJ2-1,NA,CASSKDRVNEQFF,TGTGCCAGCAGCAAGGACAGGGTGAATGAGCAGTTCTTC
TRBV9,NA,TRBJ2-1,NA,CASSVVGNSYNEQFF,TGTGCCAGCAGCGTAGTCGGGAACTCCTACAATGAGCAGTTCTTC
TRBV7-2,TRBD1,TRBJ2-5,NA,CASSPDRGQETQYF,TGTGCCAGCAGCCCGGACAGGGGACAAGAGACCCAGTACTTC
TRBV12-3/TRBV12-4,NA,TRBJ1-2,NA,CASGNYSGYTF,TGTGCCAGCGGAAACTATTCAGGCTACACCTTC